The rows below give T cell receptor beta chains drawn from one sample of a study of T cell responses to AZD1222 COVID-19 vaccine. Sequencing used immunoSEQ multiplex PCR; TCRdb keeps in-frame clones, though not all of them. This sample has about 120,000 clones, with 87% found just once. Sequenced material: peripheral blood, taken on day 0 of AZD1222 vaccination. The source is an adult in good health. CDR3s leave out the opening cysteine and the closing phenylalanine or tryptophan. Each record gives: D gene, V gene, J gene, CDR3 protein. D genes are given only for firm matches.

>NA|TRBV7-9|TRBJ1-1
ASSLDRDNNEAF
>NA|TRBV11-3|TRBJ2-6
ASRDPGRMISGANVLT
>TRBD2|TRBV29-1|TRBJ2-1
SVEGAAGAYNEQF
>NA|TRBV4-1|TRBJ2-1
ASSQVPRATGHDEQF
>TRBD2|TRBV7-2|TRBJ2-7
ASSKASGTYEQY
>NA|TRBV11-3|TRBJ1-1
ASSLLGFQSQSRRNTEAF
>TRBD1|TRBV7-9|TRBJ2-7
ASSTDRSSYEQY
>NA|TRBV4-1|TRBJ1-1
ASSQVNLVAFTEAF
>TRBD1|TRBV11-3|TRBJ2-2
ASSPVDRRFTGELF
>NA|TRBV5-5|TRBJ1-1
ASSFGRGRGTEAF